Each of the 10 T cell receptor beta chains below was sequenced from the same sample in a study of shared clonotypes between healthy human individuals. CD45RO negativity and positive selection for CCR7 defined naive CD8 cells, a population that excluded terminally differentiated effector memory CD45RA+ cells. The repertoire was sequenced with immunoSEQ multiplex PCR; TCRdb's copy has only in-frame clones and lacks some. The profile covers nearly 2 million clones, with about 95% appearing a single time and under 1.5% taken by the ten largest. The sample was naive CD8+ T cells sorted from blood. Receptor source: a man younger than 30 in good health.

V and J are TRBV5-1 and TRBJ2-2, with TRBD2 matching 10 bases. V trimming: 5 bases; J trimming: 1 base; junction bases outside the gene matches: 8. The CDR3 consists of 17 residues. Germline CDR1 is SGHRS and CDR2 is YFSETQ. Here the CDR3 DNA reads TGCGCCAGCAGACCAACTCTAGCGGGAGTGAACACCGGGGAGCTGTTTTTT. This encodes CASRPTLAGVNTGELFF. The variable domain in full, completed from reference TRBV5-1 and TRBJ2-2, reads KAGVTQTPRYLIKTRGQQVTLSCSPISGHRSVSWYQQTPGQGLQFLFEYFSETQRNKGNFPGRFSGRQFSNSRSEMNVSTLELGDSALYLCASRPTLAGVNTGELFFGEGSRLTVL.

The chain links TRBV18 to TRBJ2-7; D is possibly TRBD1 (6 bases). Trimming shortened V by 3 bases and J by 3 bases, and 12 bases separated the two germline ends. The CDR3 is 14 amino acids. From germline, CDR1 is KGHSH and CDR2 LQKENI. DNA for the CDR3: TGTGCCAGCTCACCCGGACAGAACCTCTACGAGCAGTACTTC. Its protein is CASSPGQNLYEQYF.

As regards this clone: Other DNA sequences in this sample translate to the same CDR3. This chain joins TRBV6-6 and TRBJ2-5; D is undetermined. With 0 bases removed from V and 5 bases from J, the gap between germline ends came to 1 base. The germline V gene encodes CDR1 MNHNY and CDR2 SVGAGI (reference sequence). CDR3 size: 11 residues. CDR3 loop: CASSYSETQYF. The CDR3 coding sequence is TGTGCCAGCAGTTACTCTGAGACCCAGTACTTC.

The CDR3 is CASIGEGRIPLANEQFF. CDR3 in DNA: TGTGCCAGCATAGGAGAGGGACGTATCCCCCTGGCGAATGAGCAGTTCTTC. This chain uses TRBV7-8 with TRBJ2-1; D assignment may be TRBD1 or TRBD2 (5 bases each). This CDR3 is 17 amino acids long. CDR1 and CDR2 (germline): SGHVS, FQNEAQ. Trimming shortened V by 7 bases and J by 7 bases, and 26 bases separated the two germline ends.

The chain has TRBV4-1 and TRBJ2-3; D is undetermined. CDR1 is MGHRA, CDR2 YSYEKL, per germline. V was shortened by 0 bases and J by 0 bases, with 7 bases between the two germline ends. The CDR3 is 15 amino acids. The CDR3 reads CASSQDPRSTDTQYF. The CDR3 nucleotides are TGCGCCAGCAGCCAAGACCCTAGGAGCACAGATACGCAGTATTTT.

The V call is TRBV4-1, the J call TRBJ2-7; 8 bases agree with TRBD2. The junction had 8 bases not matched to a gene; V was cut back by 4 bases and J by 0 bases. This CDR3 region has 16 residues. CDR1 is MGHRA and CDR2 is YSYEKL in the germline V gene. The CDR3 sequence is CASSPAGGGSSYEQYF. As DNA, the CDR3 is TGCGCCAGCAGCCCCGCGGGCGGGGGGAGCTCCTACGAGCAGTACTTC.

This clone has a handful of counts. J is TRBJ1-5 and V is TRBV2, with 7 bases that match TRBD1. The CDR3 runs to 15 residues. CDR1 SNHLY and CDR2 FYNNEI come from the germline V gene. After removal of 3 bases from V and 1 base from J, the junction contained 3 bases not matched to a gene. The CDR3: CASSDAGQSNQPQHF. CDR3 coding DNA: TGTGCCAGCAGTGATGCGGGACAGAGCAATCAGCCCCAGCATTTT.

This chain connects TRBV9 to TRBJ2-1, with TRBD2 matching over 7 bases. V dropped 5 bases and J dropped 5; count of bases not matched to a gene: 10. CDR1 is SGDLS and CDR2 is YYNGEE in the germline V gene. CDR3 size: 15 residues. CDR3 sequence reads: CASSPSGLQDNEQFF. CDR3 coding DNA: TGTGCCAGCAGTCCTTCGGGACTACAAGACAATGAGCAGTTCTTC.

The chain combines TRBV2 with TRBJ2-1, with TRBD2 matching 8 bases. This CDR3 has 14 amino acids. V dropped 7 bases and J dropped 9; count of bases not matched to a gene: 11. The germline V gene has CDR1 SNHLY and CDR2 FYNNEI. The chain's CDR3 is CASTLVGGGGEQFF. CDR3 nucleotides: TGTGCCAGCACCCTAGTCGGGGGGGGAGGTGAGCAGTTCTTC.

The J gene is TRBJ1-6, the V gene TRBV27; D ambiguous. In germline, CDR1 is MNHEY, CDR2 SMNVEV (reference sequence). The CDR3 covers 13 residues. Trimming shortened V by 6 bases and J by 15 bases, and 18 bases separated the two germline ends. Here the CDR3 reads CASSPPGSLDLHF. CDR3 in DNA: TGTGCCAGCAGCCCCCCAGGCAGCCTCGACCTCCACTTT.